This passage covers 8 T cell receptor beta chains from one sample sequenced in a study of T cells in tuberculosis. Clones were read by immunoSEQ multiplex PCR, and TCRdb kept only the in-frame ones, dropping some. The table includes nearly 60,000 clones, approximately 86% detected once. Thawed, overnight-rested PBMC were stained with GMM-loaded CD1B tetramer, viability dye and anti-CD3, then sorted. CD1B tetramers were loaded with Rhodococcus equi-derived C32 glucose monomycolate. What was sequenced was CD1b-GMM tetramer-negative cells sorted from PBMCs. These receptors came from an adult woman with latent tuberculosis.

The chain links TRBV7-8 to TRBJ1-2; 8 bases line up with TRBD1. Germline CDR1 and CDR2: SGHVS and FQNEAQ. V was pared by 4 bases and J by 10 bases, with 5 bases of the junction left unmatched. The CDR3 is made up of 12 amino acids. CDR3 protein: CASSSDRVDYTF. The CDR3 DNA is TGTGCCAGCAGCTCGGACAGGGTCGACTACACCTTC.

V and J are TRBV7-2 and TRBJ2-7; D may be TRBD1 (6 bases). The CDR3 length is 16 residues. V lost 5 bases and J 6 bases, leaving 23 bases between the germline ends. Germline CDR1 and CDR2: SGHTA and FQGNSA. CDR3 nucleotides: TGTGCCAGCAGCCCCCGACGGCGGACAGCGGTCCGCGAGCAGTACTTC. Its protein is CASSPRRRTAVREQYF.

The gene calls are TRBV27 and TRBJ2-7; D is unclear. V dropped 2 bases and J dropped 3 bases, with 8 bases sitting between them. Germline values: CDR1 MNHEY, CDR2 SMNVEV (reference sequence). This CDR3 is built from 13 residues. The CDR3 DNA follows: TGTGCCAGCAGTTTAGTTCCAAACTACGAGCAGTACTTC. Protein product: CASSLVPNYEQYF.

The chain links TRBV27 to TRBJ2-5, with 9 bases that match TRBD2. Germline V gene lookup returns CDR1 MNHEY and CDR2 SMNVEV (reference sequence). This CDR3 has 16 residues. Unmatched junction bases numbered 10, after V lost 6 bases and J lost 2 bases. CDR3 in DNA: TGTGCCAGCAGAGCGACTAGCGGATCGCGGCAAGAGACCCAGTACTTC. Translated: CASRATSGSRQETQYF.

The chain employs TRBV19 and TRBJ2-7; tentatively, D is TRBD1 (6 bases). The germline V gene encodes CDR1 LNHDA and CDR2 SQIVND (reference sequence). Trimming pared 5 bases from V and 7 bases from J, leaving 12 bases between. The CDR3 has 12 residues. CDR3 nucleotide sequence: TGTGCCAGTAGTCTGGGGGCTGGGGAGCAGTACTTC. Translated, it gives CASSLGAGEQYF.

The chain joins TRBV29-1 to TRBJ2-2, with TRBD1 matching 7 bases. From germline, CDR1 is SQVTM and CDR2 ANQGSEA. V lost 7 bases and J lost 4; bases outside the gene matches: 6. This CDR3 has 13 residues. This CDR3 reads CSARQGGTGELFF. For the CDR3, the DNA is TGCAGCGCCCGACAGGGTGGCACCGGGGAGCTGTTTTTT.

Here the CDR3 DNA reads TGTGCCAGCAGCTTACGAGCCGGGACAGGGGTCTACGAGCAGTACTTC. It translates to CASSLRAGTGVYEQYF. The chain carries TRBV11-2 and TRBJ2-7; 10 positions agree with TRBD1. CDR3 length equals 16 residues. The germline CDR1 and CDR2 sequences are SGHAT and FQNNGV. V was pared by 2 bases and J by 3 bases, with 7 bases of the junction left unmatched.

A few counts support this clone. This specimen includes other DNA sequences encoding the same CDR3. The chain couples TRBV5-1 to TRBJ2-5, with TRBD2 matching 10 bases. Trimming at V came to 2 bases and at J to 4 bases, leaving 8 bases not matched to a gene. CDR3 size: 16 residues. In germline, CDR1 is SGHRS, CDR2 YFSETQ. The CDR3 coding sequence is TGCGCCAGCAGCTTTGGACGAGCGGGGGGGCCAGAGACCCAGTACTTC. This codes for CASSFGRAGGPETQYF.